This passage covers 11 T cell receptor beta chains from one sample sequenced in a study of post-analysis software for immune sequencing data. What these receptors recognize is not known. Broader study findings: Elevated frequency relative to controls characterized about 5 TRBV segments in patients, TRBV5-6, TRBV5-1 and TRBV20-1 among them.

The authors incorporated unique molecular identifiers into the TCR beta cDNA libraries. TCRdb itself ran the PCR reads through MiXCR, one entry per CDR3 protein. Seen here are about 810,000 distinct CDR3 sequences, about 50% observed once, and the top ten hold 4.6%. Sequenced sample: blood. The receptors here all came from a girl between 10 and 17 years old with multiple sclerosis.

The table lists this clonotype with a few counts. The gene calls are TRBV12-3 or TRBV12-4 and TRBJ2-7, with D tentatively TRBD1 or TRBD2 (5 bases each). The CDR3 runs 17 residues. Between the trimmed V and J ends, which lost 4 bases and 1 base, there was a span of 20 bases. The DNA of the CDR3 is TGTGCCAGCAGTTCCTACGGGACGCCAGATTGGTCCTACGAGCAGTACTTC. Translating it yields CASSSYGTPDWSYEQYF.

The chain is built from TRBV12-3 or TRBV12-4 and TRBJ2-1, with TRBD2 identical over 10 bases. V trimming: 5 bases; J trimming: 7 bases; junction bases outside the gene matches: 8. This CDR3 is 15 amino acids long. CDR3 region: CASSPRLAGRNEQFF. The CDR3 coding sequence is TGTGCCAGCAGTCCCAGACTAGCGGGCAGGAATGAGCAGTTCTTC.

J is TRBJ1-2 and V is TRBV29-1, with D possibly being TRBD1 (5 bases). Between the trimmed V and J ends, which lost 4 bases and 4 bases, there was a span of 13 bases. The CDR3 spans 13 residues. Germline CDR1 is SQVTM and CDR2 is ANQGSEA. This CDR3 is CSVGGGPGYGYTF. The DNA for the CDR3 is TGCAGCGTTGGGGGGGGTCCGGGCTATGGCTACACCTTC.

The V gene is TRBV5-1, the J gene TRBJ2-1; 7 positions match TRBD2. The germline V gene has CDR1 SGHRS and CDR2 YFSETQ. This CDR3 region has 15 residues. V lost 0 bases and J lost 8; bases outside the gene matches: 8. CDR3 DNA: TGCGCCAGCAGCTTGGTAGGCGGGAGTGGCGATGAGCAGTTCTTC. Residues: CASSLVGGSGDEQFF.

V usage is TRBV29-1 and J usage is TRBJ2-1; unclear D gene. CDR3 size: 14 residues. CDR1 is SQVTM, CDR2 ANQGSEA, per germline. V was trimmed by 3 bases and J by 5 bases, leaving 14 bases between them. CDR3 nucleotides: TGCAGCGTTGACATGGGTTCCTTAAACAATGAGCAGTTCTTC. It codes for CSVDMGSLNNEQFF.

The CDR3 DNA is TGTGCCAGCAGCTTATTCCCCCTTTGGTTAGCGGGATTAGAGACCCAGTACTTC. Translating it yields CASSLFPLWLAGLETQYF. V and J are TRBV7-9 and TRBJ2-5; TRBD2 agrees at 8 bases. The junction had 15 bases not matched to a gene; V was cut back by 2 bases and J by 4 bases. Germline V CDR1 and CDR2: SEHNR, FQNEAQ (reference sequence). The CDR3 consists of 18 residues.

V and J are TRBV14 and TRBJ2-5; 11 positions agree with TRBD1. From germline, CDR1 is SGHDN and CDR2 FVKESK. This CDR3 is built from 16 residues. With V trimmed by 3 bases and J by 11 bases, 14 bases remained unmatched. The CDR3 nucleotides are TGTGCCAGCAGCCAGGACAGGGGGCGGGTTCCCAGTGAGCAGTACTTC. This translates into CASSQDRGRVPSEQYF.

This clonotype was counted ten times or more. The gene calls are TRBV29-1 and TRBJ2-7, with D perhaps TRBD1 or TRBD2 (5 bases each). Germline CDR1 and CDR2: SQVTM and ANQGSEA. The CDR3 covers 12 residues. V dropped 4 bases and J dropped 2 bases, with 9 bases sitting between them. The CDR3 loop reads CSVVRGTYEQYF. The CDR3 nucleotides read TGCAGCGTTGTGAGGGGCACCTACGAGCAGTACTTC.

The chain joins TRBV20-1 to TRBJ2-1; D not certain. Deletions cut 5 bases from V and 0 bases from J, with 8 bases between. The CDR3 runs 13 residues. Germline CDR1 DFQATT, CDR2 SNEGSKA (reference sequence). This chain's CDR3 is CSAQSDSYNEQFF. CDR3 DNA sequence: TGCAGTGCTCAATCCGACTCCTACAATGAGCAGTTCTTC.

V and J are TRBV6-5 and TRBJ1-1, with D perhaps matching TRBD1 (5 bases). Germline V gives CDR1 MNHEY, CDR2 SVGAGI. V lost 0 bases, J lost 1 base, and 9 bases lay in between. There are 15 residues in the CDR3. The CDR3 loop reads CASSYSKGTNTEAFF. In DNA, the CDR3 is TGTGCCAGCAGTTACTCGAAAGGGACGAACACTGAAGCTTTCTTT.

The V call is TRBV9, the J call TRBJ1-2; D unclear. Germline V gives CDR1 SGDLS, CDR2 YYNGEE. This CDR3 has 15 amino acids. Trimming shortened V by 1 base and J by 3 bases, and 13 bases separated the two germline ends. The CDR3 coding sequence is TGTGCCAGCAGCGTAATGGGAGGTGGGGACTATGGCTACACCTTC. Amino acids: CASSVMGGGDYGYTF.